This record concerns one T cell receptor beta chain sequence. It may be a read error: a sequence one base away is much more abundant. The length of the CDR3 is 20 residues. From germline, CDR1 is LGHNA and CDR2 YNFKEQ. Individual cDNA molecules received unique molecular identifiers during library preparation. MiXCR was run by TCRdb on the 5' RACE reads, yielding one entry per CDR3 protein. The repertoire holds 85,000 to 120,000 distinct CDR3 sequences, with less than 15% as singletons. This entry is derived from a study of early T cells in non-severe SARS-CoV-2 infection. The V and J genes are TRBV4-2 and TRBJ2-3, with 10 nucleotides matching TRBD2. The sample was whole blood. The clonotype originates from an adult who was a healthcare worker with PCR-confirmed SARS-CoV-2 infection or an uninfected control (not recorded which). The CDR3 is CASSQAGGASGSLGTDAQYF. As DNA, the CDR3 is TGTGCCAGCAGCCAAGCGGGGGGTGCTAGCGGGAGTTTGGGCACAGATGCGCAGTATTTT.